This is a list of T cell receptor beta chains from one sample in a study of T cells in localized non-small cell lung cancer. Assay used: immunoSEQ multiplex PCR; TCRdb lists only in-frame clones, some missing. The table has tens of thousands of clones, roughly nine tenths seen once. The material sequenced was peripheral blood, taken before any cancer treatment. These receptors all come from a man aged 35 to 69 with stage I lung adenocarcinoma. CDR3s include the opening cysteine and the closing phenylalanine or tryptophan. The D gene is left open where the match is weak. Size values are once, few and many counts, or a class for expanded clones, and some rows have none.

v_gene	abundance	j_gene	len	d_gene	CDR3nt	CDR3aa
TRBV21-1	NA	TRBJ2-7	19	NA	TGTGCCAGCAGCAATGCTGGGGGGTTGCGGACAGGGCGGACCTACGAGCAGTACTTC	CASSNAGGLRTGRTYEQYF
TRBV6-5	NA	TRBJ1-1	13	NA	TGTGCCAGCAGAACTATAGGGCTCACTGAAGCTTTCTTT	CASRTIGLTEAFF
TRBV25-1	NA	TRBJ2-1	14	TRBD1	TGTGCCAGCAGTGGACAGGGCGGCTACAATGAGCAGTTCTTC	CASSGQGGYNEQFF
TRBV6-5	NA	TRBJ2-7	15	NA	TGTGCCAGCAGTGTCGGAGGGGGCTTATCCTACGAGCAGTACTTC	CASSVGGGLSYEQYF
TRBV5-1	few	TRBJ1-5	16	NA	TGCGCCAGCAGGCCCGACCCAGGGCTAAGCAATCAGCCCCAGCATTTT	CASRPDPGLSNQPQHF
TRBV28	NA	TRBJ1-3	14	NA	TGTGCCAGCAGTTTGGCGGGGCGAGGAAACACCATATATTTT	CASSLAGRGNTIYF
TRBV6-1	NA	TRBJ2-2	14	NA	TGTGCCAGCAGAGCGGTATGGGGGGCCGGGGAGCTGTTTTTT	CASRAVWGAGELFF
TRBV11-2	NA	TRBJ2-2	16	NA	TGTGCCAGCAGCCCCGGTGAAGGGGGTGACACCGGGGAGCTGTTTTTT	CASSPGEGGDTGELFF
TRBV7-9	NA	TRBJ2-3	16	NA	TGTGCCAGCAGCTTCGGGCCCCGGGGTGCCGCAGATACGCAGTATTTT	CASSFGPRGAADTQYF
TRBV7-9	NA	TRBJ2-5	13	TRBD1	TGTGCCAGCAGCACGGGACAGTTCGAGACCCAGTACTTC	CASSTGQFETQYF
TRBV28	NA	TRBJ1-5	17	NA	TGTGCCAGCAGTTCCCGCACAAGGGGAGGGAGCAATCAGCCCCAGCATTTT	CASSSRTRGGSNQPQHF
TRBV7-9	NA	TRBJ1-2	13	TRBD1	TGTGCCAGCAGCTTGGCGACAGGGGATGGCTACACCTTC	CASSLATGDGYTF
TRBV6-1	NA	TRBJ2-2	17	NA	TGTGCCAGCAGTGAACGGAATTACGGGTTGAACACCGGGGAGCTGTTTTTT	CASSERNYGLNTGELFF
TRBV7-9	NA	TRBJ1-2	13	NA	TGTGCCAGCAGCTTACCCGGTCACTATGGCTACACCTTC	CASSLPGHYGYTF
TRBV29-1	NA	TRBJ2-5	14	TRBD1	TGCAGCGCAGAGACAGGGAGACTACAAGAGACCCAGTACTTC	CSAETGRLQETQYF
TRBV18	NA	TRBJ1-3	15	NA	TGTGCCAGCTCACTACACCAGGGACCTGGAAACACCATATATTTT	CASSLHQGPGNTIYF
TRBV4-3	NA	TRBJ2-7	18	TRBD2	TGCGCCAGCAGCCAAGATAGTCGGGGACTAGCGGGCACCTACGAGCAGTACTTC	CASSQDSRGLAGTYEQYF
TRBV7-2	NA	TRBJ2-2	15	NA	TGTGCCAGCAGCTTAGGACGGGAGCCCACCGGGGAGCTGTTTTTT	CASSLGREPTGELFF
TRBV27	NA	TRBJ1-1	17	NA	TGTGCCAGCAGTTTATCGGGCTGGGGCAGAAAGAACACTGAAGCTTTCTTT	CASSLSGWGRKNTEAFF
TRBV30	NA	TRBJ2-7	10	NA	TGTGCCTGGGGGGGCTACGAGCAGTACTTC	CAWGGYEQYF
TRBV10-3	NA	TRBJ2-5	13	NA	TGTGCCATCAGTGAGAATAGCCAAGAGACCCAGTACTTC	CAISENSQETQYF
TRBV5-4	NA	TRBJ2-2	16	TRBD2	TGTGCCAGCAGCCCAGGACTAGCGGGGCACACCGGGGAGCTGTTTTTT	CASSPGLAGHTGELFF
TRBV4-1	NA	TRBJ2-7	15	TRBD2	TGCGCCAGCAGCCAAGGAAGCGGGAGGGCCTACGAGCAGTACTTC	CASSQGSGRAYEQYF
TRBV28	NA	TRBJ1-5	12	NA	TGTGCCAGCAGTGAGGGGCATCAGCCCCAGCATTTT	CASSEGHQPQHF
TRBV25-1	NA	TRBJ2-3	13	TRBD2	TGTGCCAGCAGTGGGGAGGGAAAAGATACGCAGTATTTT	CASSGEGKDTQYF
TRBV9	NA	TRBJ2-1	16	NA	TGTGCCAGCAGCGACACCGGGACCCTTACCTACAATGAGCAGTTCTTC	CASSDTGTLTYNEQFF
TRBV4-3	NA	TRBJ2-5	13	NA	TGCGCCAGCAGCCAAGGGCGGTGGGAGACCCAGTACTTC	CASSQGRWETQYF
TRBV9	NA	TRBJ2-1	15	TRBD2	TGTGCCAGCAGCGTAGTTCTAGCGGGTAACAATGAGCAGTTCTTC	CASSVVLAGNNEQFF
TRBV27	NA	TRBJ2-2	16	TRBD1	TGTGCCAGCAGGGACAGGGGTTTTACGAACACCGGGGAGCTGTTTTTT	CASRDRGFTNTGELFF
TRBV27	NA	TRBJ2-2	14	TRBD1	TGTGCCAGCAATCGACAGGGGGCTACCGGGGAGCTGTTTTTT	CASNRQGATGELFF
TRBV19	NA	TRBJ1-1	13	NA	TGTGCCAGTAGTACTCAATCTGGGACAGAAGCTTTCTTT	CASSTQSGTEAFF
TRBV7-2	NA	TRBJ2-2	15	TRBD2	TGTGCCAGCAGCGGCAGCGGGAAGAACACCGGGGAGCTGTTTTTT	CASSGSGKNTGELFF
TRBV6-6	NA	TRBJ1-3	16	TRBD1	TGTGCCAGCAGTGGACTTGACAGGGGCCTCGGAAACACCATATATTTT	CASSGLDRGLGNTIYF
TRBV27	NA	TRBJ2-7	14	TRBD2	TGTGCCAGCGGGAGACTAGCGGGTTCCTACGAGCAGTACTTC	CASGRLAGSYEQYF
TRBV7-9	NA	TRBJ2-7	12	NA	TGTGCCAGCTCCTACCCACACTACGAGCAGTACTTC	CASSYPHYEQYF
TRBV5-1	once	TRBJ2-3	16	TRBD2	TGCGCCAGCAGCTTTGCTAGCGGACTTGCCACAGATACGCAGTATTTT	CASSFASGLATDTQYF
TRBV5-4	NA	TRBJ2-3	15	TRBD1	TGTGCCAGCAGATTAGGCGCAGGGGGCATGGATACGCAGTATTTT	CASRLGAGGMDTQYF
TRBV5-6	NA	TRBJ2-2	13	NA	TGTGCCAGTGTTCAAGGGGGCACCGGGGAGCTGTTTTTT	CASVQGGTGELFF
TRBV4-1	NA	TRBJ2-1	18	NA	TGCGCCAGCAGCCAAGACGCCTGGATGGGGGAATCCTACAATGAGCAGTTCTTC	CASSQDAWMGESYNEQFF
TRBV18	NA	TRBJ2-5	16	TRBD2	TGTGCCAGCTCACATTCGGCGACTAGCCCCCTAGAGACCCAGTACTTC	CASSHSATSPLETQYF
TRBV29-1	NA	TRBJ1-1	11	TRBD1	TGCAGCGCCACAGGGGGCACTGAAGCTTTCTTT	CSATGGTEAFF
TRBV5-1	NA	TRBJ2-7	15	TRBD1	TGCGCCAGCAGCCGGGACAGGGGGACATTAGACGAGCAGTACTTC	CASSRDRGTLDEQYF
TRBV27	NA	TRBJ1-1	14	NA	TGTGCCAGCAGTGGTGAGGGAGGGGGGACTGAAGCTTTCTTT	CASSGEGGGTEAFF
TRBV5-1	few	TRBJ2-7	12	NA	TGCGCCAGCAGCTTGGGACTAGGGGAGCAGTACTTC	CASSLGLGEQYF
TRBV19	NA	TRBJ1-2	16	TRBD1	TGTGCCAGTAGTATGCAGGGGGCCCCTGGAGACTATGGCTACACCTTC	CASSMQGAPGDYGYTF
TRBV6-5	NA	TRBJ1-6	15	NA	TGTGCCAGCAGTTACGGGGCATCAGATAATTCACCCCTCCACTTT	CASSYGASDNSPLHF
TRBV4-3	NA	TRBJ2-7	14	NA	TGCGCCAGCAGCCAAGCCACAGGGTCCCACGAGCAGTACTTC	CASSQATGSHEQYF
TRBV7-3	NA	TRBJ2-2	15	NA	TGTGCCAGCAGCCCGTCGAGGGCGGACACCGGGGAGCTGTTTTTT	CASSPSRADTGELFF
TRBV18	NA	TRBJ2-5	16	TRBD1	TGTGCCAGCTCATCGCCCGGGACAGGGGGGCAAGAGACCCAGTACTTC	CASSSPGTGGQETQYF
TRBV5-1	NA	TRBJ2-4	16	TRBD2	TGCGCCAGCACCACGGGGGAGGGTCTAGCCAAAAACATTCAGTACTTC	CASTTGEGLAKNIQYF
TRBV28	NA	TRBJ2-2	15	NA	TGTGCCAGCAGTTTAGGAGGAAAGAACACCGGGGAGCTGTTTTTT	CASSLGGKNTGELFF
TRBV4-3	NA	TRBJ1-1	17	NA	TGCGCCAGCAGCCAAGATTGGGAGGGCTATATGAACACTGAAGCTTTCTTT	CASSQDWEGYMNTEAFF
TRBV7-9	NA	TRBJ2-5	14	NA	TGTGCCAGCAGCTTAAGGCAGGGGCGAGAGACCCAGTACTTC	CASSLRQGRETQYF
TRBV9	NA	TRBJ2-3	12	NA	TGTGCCAGCAGTCCCGGTACAGATACGCAGTATTTT	CASSPGTDTQYF
TRBV27	NA	TRBJ1-1	14	NA	TGTGCCAGCAGTTTCCATAACAGGAACACTGAAGCTTTCTTT	CASSFHNRNTEAFF